A selection of T cell receptor beta chains follows, all from one sample in a study of control samples from healthy donors and cancer patients. Clones were read by immunoSEQ multiplex PCR, and TCRdb kept only the in-frame ones, dropping some. Of 70,000 to 100,000 clones listed, approximately 91% are singletons. Sequenced: blood. These receptors all stem from a woman aged 55-75 years in good health. Both conserved end residues are part of each CDR3. Fields, in order: clone size, J gene, V gene, D gene, CDR3 protein, CDR3 DNA. A D gene is named only where the DNA matches it firmly. A row's size may be missing; if present it is once, few, many or a size class.

>few|TRBJ1-2|TRBV15|NA
CATSRTSYGYTF
TGTGCCACCAGCAGAACTAGTTATGGCTACACCTTC
>NA|TRBJ2-5|TRBV7-3|NA
CASSQGTEHRGETQYF
TGTGCCAGCAGCCAAGGGACGGAACACCGGGGAGAGACCCAGTACTTC
>once|TRBJ2-2|TRBV6-2/TRBV6-3|NA
CASSWTRGAAGELFF
TGTGCCAGCAGTTGGACTAGGGGGGCGGCCGGGGAGCTGTTTTTT
>few|TRBJ1-6|TRBV2|NA
CAISTGPNSPLHF
TGTGCCATATCGACGGGGCCAAACTCACCCCTCCACTTT
>NA|TRBJ2-2|TRBV28|NA
CASTVGPTGELFF
TGTGCCAGTACGGTGGGTCCCACCGGGGAGCTGTTTTTT
>few|TRBJ1-2|TRBV11-2|NA
CASSLAGQPNGYTF
TGTGCCAGCAGCTTAGCCGGACAGCCTAATGGCTACACCTTC
>NA|TRBJ1-4|TRBV27|TRBD1
CASRVQGAGEKLFF
TGTGCCAGCAGAGTCCAGGGGGCAGGAGAAAAACTGTTTTTT
>NA|TRBJ2-2|TRBV3-1/TRBV3-2|NA
CASSRIEGAGELFF
TGTGCCAGCAGCCGAATCGAGGGGGCCGGGGAGCTGTTTTTT
>NA|TRBJ1-6|TRBV2|TRBD1
CASSFQGQDSPLHF
TGTGCCAGCAGTTTTCAGGGACAGGACTCACCCCTCCACTTT
>NA|TRBJ1-1|TRBV6-5|NA
CASSMNSVNTEAFF
TGTGCCAGCAGTATGAATTCGGTGAACACTGAAGCTTTCTTT
>NA|TRBJ1-2|TRBV28|TRBD1
CASSRIGTGWQDGYTF
TGTGCCAGCAGCCGTATCGGGACAGGGTGGCAGGATGGCTACACCTTC
>NA|TRBJ1-4|TRBV20-1|NA
CSASSRVNEKLFF
TGCAGTGCTAGTAGCAGAGTCAATGAAAAACTGTTTTTT
>few|TRBJ2-1|TRBV27|NA
CASSLSPRPFSYNEQFF
TGTGCCAGCAGTTTATCACCCCGACCCTTCTCCTACAATGAGCAGTTCTTC
>NA|TRBJ1-6|TRBV6-4|TRBD1
CASSEQGNSPLHF
TGTGCCAGCAGTGAACAGGGGAATTCACCCCTCCACTTT
>NA|TRBJ1-4|TRBV19|NA
CASSTARVTNEKLFF
TGTGCCAGTAGTACGGCGCGGGTAACTAATGAAAAACTGTTTTTT
>NA|TRBJ2-4|TRBV20-1|NA
CSASNTKNIQYF
TGCAGTGCTAGTAATACCAAAAACATTCAGTACTTC
>NA|TRBJ2-3|TRBV15|TRBD1
CATTDRVSDTQYF
TGTGCCACAACAGACAGGGTATCAGATACGCAGTATTTT
>NA|TRBJ2-1|TRBV7-2|TRBD1
CASSPQGAFINEQFF
TGTGCCAGCAGCCCACAGGGGGCTTTTATCAATGAGCAGTTCTTC
>once|TRBJ1-2|TRBV28|NA
CASSLGQGTYGYTF
TGTGCCAGCAGTTTAGGTCAGGGAACCTATGGCTACACCTTC
>NA|TRBJ1-1|TRBV7-6|NA
CASSLDRDTEAFF
TGTGCCAGCAGCTTAGACAGGGACACTGAAGCTTTCTTT
>once|TRBJ2-5|TRBV28|NA
CASSRETQYF
TGTGCCAGCAGTAGAGAGACCCAGTACTTC
>once|TRBJ2-7|TRBV6-5|NA
CASSGDPYFREQYF
TGTGCCAGCAGCGGGGACCCCTACTTCCGCGAGCAGTACTTC
>NA|TRBJ2-7|TRBV4-1|NA
CASRPILRGNEQYF
TGCGCCAGCAGGCCCATCCTCCGAGGGAACGAGCAGTACTTC
>once|TRBJ2-7|TRBV7-2|TRBD1
CASSTSGTGRYEQYF
TGTGCCAGCAGCACATCCGGGACAGGGCGCTACGAGCAGTACTTC
>NA|TRBJ1-2|TRBV12-3/TRBV12-4|NA
CASSFGSSYGYTF
TGTGCCAGCAGTTTTGGGAGCTCCTATGGCTACACCTTC
>NA|TRBJ2-5|TRBV28|NA
CASSFGSWKETQYF
TGTGCCAGCAGTTTTGGGTCCTGGAAAGAGACCCAGTACTTC
>medium-sized|TRBJ1-5|TRBV28|NA
CASSSQGSDRMRQPQHF
TGTGCCAGCAGCTCACAGGGTTCCGATCGAATGAGGCAGCCCCAGCATTTT
>NA|TRBJ2-5|TRBV9|NA
CASSAWGTSEETQYF
TGTGCCAGCAGCGCCTGGGGGACTTCAGAAGAGACCCAGTACTTC
>once|TRBJ2-7|TRBV23-1|NA
CASSQSGQSRYEQYF
TGCGCCAGCAGTCAATCAGGACAGTCCCGCTACGAGCAGTACTTC